Each of the 20 T cell receptor beta chains below was sequenced from the same sample in a study of T cell repertoires in ileal Crohn's disease. The repertoire was sequenced with immunoSEQ multiplex PCR; TCRdb's copy has only in-frame clones and lacks some. The sample has some 20,000 clones, 72% seen once; the top ten hold roughly 4%. The sample's time point: neoterminal ileum biopsy at postoperative endoscopy, about 6 months after surgery. The sequenced sample was ileal tissue. These receptors all come from an adult with Crohn's disease.

This clone was seen more than once but under ten times. The V call is TRBV19, the J call TRBJ2-2, with 9 nucleotides matching TRBD2. Germline V lookup: CDR1 LNHDA, CDR2 SQIVND (reference sequence). This CDR3 contains 16 residues. The V and J ends lost 3 bases and 6 bases, in that order; junction bases with no gene match: 8. As DNA, the CDR3 is TGTGCCAGTAGTATTCGGCTAGCGGGAAGTCCCGGGGAGCTGTTTTTT. It is translated as CASSIRLAGSPGELFF.

This clone was seen a handful of times. This chain joins TRBV29-1 and TRBJ2-7; 10 nucleotides match TRBD1. V shed 6 bases and J 5 bases; nucleotides not matched to a gene: 13. The CDR3 spans 15 residues. Germline-derived CDR1 and CDR2 are SQVTM and ANQGSEA. The CDR3 DNA reads as TGCAGCGTCGGGGTCGACCGGGACAGGGGCCACGAGCAGTACTTC. Its protein product is CSVGVDRDRGHEQYF.

The V gene is TRBV5-1, the J gene TRBJ2-3, with 10 bases lining up with TRBD2. The germline gives CDR1 SGHRS, CDR2 YFSETQ. V was clipped by 2 bases and J by 0 bases; unmatched bases: 3. The CDR3 is 16 amino acids. The CDR3 DNA reads as TGCGCCAGCAGCTTCCAGACTAGCGGGAGCACAGATACGCAGTATTTT. Amino acid sequence: CASSFQTSGSTDTQYF.

The chain has TRBV30 and TRBJ2-1, with TRBD2 matching over 7 bases. J lost 8 bases, V lost 0 bases, and 13 bases had no gene match. The CDR3 has 16 residues. The germline CDR1 and CDR2 sequences are GTSNPN and SVGIG (reference sequence). CDR3 DNA sequence: TGTGCCTGGAGTGTAAAGTTGCGCGGGAGAGGGGATGAGCAGTTCTTC. It yields the protein CAWSVKLRGRGDEQFF.

This chain joins TRBV5-4 and TRBJ1-5; D is uncertain. Per the germline V gene, CDR1 is SGHNT and CDR2 is YYREEE (reference sequence). CDR3 length equals 13 residues. V was pared by 4 bases and J by 7 bases, with 12 bases between. The CDR3 sequence is CASSVGRGQPQHF. CDR3 coding DNA: TGTGCCAGCAGCGTGGGGAGAGGGCAGCCCCAGCATTTT.

Comment on this clone: Other DNA sequences of this sample code for an identical CDR3. This sequence joins TRBV15 and TRBJ1-5; 7 nucleotides align to TRBD1. This CDR3 comprises 18 residues. Trimming took 1 base from V and 2 from J; bases not matched to a gene: 11. The germline gives CDR1 LNHNV, CDR2 YYDKDF (reference sequence). This CDR3 is CATSRGTGAGLRNQPQHF. In DNA form, the CDR3 reads TGTGCCACCAGCAGAGGGACAGGCGCTGGGCTTCGCAATCAGCCCCAGCATTTT.

J is TRBJ1-1 and V is TRBV7-3, with 9 bases matching TRBD1. Germline lookup yields CDR1 SGHTA and CDR2 FQGTGA. Trimming took 5 bases from V and 0 from J; bases not matched to a gene: 4. This CDR3 is 15 amino acids long. CDR3 protein: CASSNTGGLNTEAFF. In nucleotides, the CDR3 is TGTGCCAGCAGCAACACAGGGGGCTTGAACACTGAAGCTTTCTTT.

The chain has TRBV7-2 and TRBJ1-2, with TRBD1 as a possible D gene (5 bases). The CDR3 consists of 16 residues. V was clipped by 1 base and J by 4 bases, with 16 bases between them. Germline V lookup: CDR1 SGHTA, CDR2 FQGNSA. This chain's CDR3 is CASSLVGAGQSYGYTF. CDR3 sequence (DNA): TGTGCCAGCAGCTTAGTGGGAGCGGGGCAAAGCTATGGCTACACCTTC.

The CDR3 DNA reads TGTGCCAGCAGCCATGACAGGGTTAAGTATGGCTACACCTTC. Its protein is CASSHDRVKYGYTF. The rearrangement uses TRBV7-2 and TRBJ1-2, with 7 bases identical to TRBD1. Germline CDR1 reads SGHTA; CDR2 reads FQGNSA. The CDR3 consists of 14 residues. The J segment lost 5 bases and the V segment lost 5 bases, leaving 8 bases of the junction unmatched.

This rearrangement joins TRBV6-6 to TRBJ2-5; 7 bases fit TRBD2. The closer fit of TRBJ2-7 to the DNA end suggests the J call may be wrong. Germline CDR1 and CDR2: MNHNY and SVGAGI (reference sequence). The length of the CDR3 is 13 residues. The CDR3 nucleotides read TGTGCCAGCAGCCGGACTAGCTCCTACGAGCAGTACTTC. It specifies CASSRTSSYEQYF.

This clone was seen a few times. The chain links TRBV27 to TRBJ1-5; D perhaps matches TRBD1 (6 bases). Germline V gene data show CDR1 as MNHEY and CDR2 as SMNVEV (reference sequence). V lost 5 bases, J lost 6 bases, and 17 bases lay in between. The CDR3 is made up of 15 amino acids. The CDR3 loop reads CASSPGQGRGQPQHF. The DNA for the CDR3 is TGTGCCAGCAGTCCCGGTCAGGGGAGGGGTCAGCCCCAGCATTTT.

The rearrangement uses TRBV14 and TRBJ1-2; possible D gene TRBD1, 6 bases. CDR3 length: 15 amino acids. Trimming cost V 0 bases and J 8 bases, with 16 bases left between them. The V gene's germline CDR1 is SGHDN and CDR2 FVKESK. The CDR3 loop reads CASSQDTSGTRGYTF. CDR3 DNA: TGTGCCAGCAGCCAAGATACCTCCGGGACAAGAGGCTACACCTTC. Full variable domain (remainder filled in from reference TRBV14 and TRBJ1-2): EAGVTQFPSHSVIEKGQTVTLRCDPISGHDNLYWYRRVMGKEIKFLLHFVKESKQDESGMPNNRFLAERTGGTYSTLKVQPAELEDSGVYFCASSQDTSGTRGYTFGSGTRLTVV.

V gene TRBV7-2 combines with J gene TRBJ2-7; 12 bases fit TRBD2. J was trimmed by 2 bases and V by 0 bases; bases with no gene match: 2. Germline lookup yields CDR1 SGHTA and CDR2 FQGNSA. This CDR3 comprises 16 residues. The CDR3 DNA is TGTGCCAGCAGCTTAGCGGCTAGCGGGAGGGCCTACGAGCAGTACTTC. This encodes CASSLAASGRAYEQYF.

The chain is built from TRBV30 and TRBJ1-5; 9 bases align to TRBD1. The CDR3 length is 18 residues. The ends lost 0 bases at V and 3 bases at J; junction bases unmatched: 12. The germline V gene encodes CDR1 GTSNPN and CDR2 SVGIG (reference sequence). CDR3 protein: CAWSVSPSGTGNNQPQHF. In DNA, the CDR3 is TGTGCCTGGAGTGTATCCCCTTCCGGGACAGGGAACAATCAGCCCCAGCATTTT.

This sequence joins TRBV11-2 and TRBJ2-2; TRBD1 agrees at 8 bases. V shed 5 bases, J shed 7 bases, and the junction held 9 bases outside the gene matches. The length of the CDR3 is 15 residues. Per germline, CDR1 SGHAT and CDR2 FQNNGV. As DNA, the CDR3 is TGTGCCAGCAGCCTGCGACAGGGGAGGTACGGGGAGCTGTTTTTT. Protein: CASSLRQGRYGELFF.

The genes are TRBV6-6 and TRBJ1-5; 9 positions agree with TRBD1. V lost 4 bases and J lost 7; bases outside the gene matches: 5. This CDR3 contains 14 residues. CDR1 is MNHNY and CDR2 is SVGAGI in the germline V gene (reference sequence). The CDR3 DNA reads TGTGCCAGCAGTTCCGGGACAGGGAGCCAGCCCCAGCATTTT. This codes for CASSSGTGSQPQHF.

The gene calls are TRBV29-1 and TRBJ2-7; 8 nucleotides align to TRBD1. This CDR3 region has 14 residues. CDR1 is SQVTM and CDR2 is ANQGSEA in the germline V gene. The V segment lost 2 bases and the J segment 6 bases; nucleotides outside the gene matches: 9. Here the CDR3 reads CSVETGTGTVEQYF. Written as DNA, the CDR3 is TGCAGCGTTGAAACCGGGACAGGTACCGTCGAGCAGTACTTC.

The chain carries TRBV5-1 and TRBJ2-1; 7 positions agree with TRBD1. Unmatched junction bases numbered 10, after V lost 4 bases and J lost 3 bases. Germline V gene sequence: CDR1 SGHRS, CDR2 YFSETQ. This CDR3 has 16 residues. The CDR3 nucleotides read TGCGCCAGCAGCCCCATGGACAGGATCCACTACAATGAGCAGTTCTTC. Protein sequence: CASSPMDRIHYNEQFF.

The V gene is TRBV19, the J gene TRBJ1-2, with 8 bases fitting TRBD1. The V and J ends lost 9 bases and 9 bases, in that order; junction bases with no gene match: 9. The germline V gene encodes CDR1 LNHDA and CDR2 SQIVND (reference sequence). The CDR3 loop spans 12 amino acids. The CDR3 loop is CASRTGGRSYTF. CDR3 nucleotides: TGTGCCAGCCGAACAGGGGGTAGAAGCTACACCTTC.

In DNA form, the CDR3 reads TGTGCCAGCTCCCTCGACACTGAAAAACTGTTTTTT. This gives the protein CASSLDTEKLFF. This rearrangement joins TRBV18 to TRBJ1-4, with D unresolved. V lost 6 bases and J 7 bases, leaving 9 bases between the germline ends. The CDR3 is 12 residues long. Germline V CDR1 and CDR2: KGHSH, LQKENI. The full variable domain, rest sourced from reference TRBV18 and TRBJ1-4, is NAGVMQNPRHLVRRRGQEARLRCSPMKGHSHVYWYRQLPEEGLKFMVYLQKENIIDESGMPKERFSAEFPKEGPSILRIQQVVRGDSAAYFCASSLDTEKLFFGSGTQLSVL.